Following are 24 T cell receptor beta chains from one sample sequenced in a study of blood T cells in healthy people across ages. Primed by a sample-barcoded 5' primer and a J-beta primer mix, a second PCR proceeded for 7 to 11 cycles. Via MiXCR, TCRdb re-called the 5' RACE reads, giving one row per CDR3 protein. The sample holds some 690,000 distinct CDR3 sequences, about a fifth seen once. The sequencing sample was made of blood. The origin of the receptors is a man aged 70-80 years in good health.

In nucleotides, the CDR3 is TGTGCCAGCAGCCCCAGGGGGCGGGAAACAGATACGCAGTATTTT. Translated: CASSPRGRETDTQYF. The chain joins TRBV11-3 to TRBJ2-3, with TRBD1 identical over 8 bases. The ends lost 5 bases at V and 3 bases at J; junction bases unmatched: 7. The CDR3 has 15 amino acids. CDR1 and CDR2 (germline): SGHNT, YENEEA.

This clonotype was picked up a small number of times. The rearrangement links TRBV18 to TRBJ1-5; D unresolved. The germline V and J ends were trimmed by 1 base and 3 bases, with 7 bases remaining between them. The CDR3 has 14 amino acids. From germline, CDR1 is KGHSH and CDR2 LQKENI. The CDR3 reads CASSPRSDNQPQHF. The CDR3 DNA is TGTGCCAGCTCACCACGCAGTGACAATCAGCCCCAGCATTTT.

V usage is TRBV7-9 and J usage is TRBJ2-7; D ambiguous. Germline CDR1 reads SEHNR; CDR2 reads FQNEAQ (reference sequence). The CDR3 runs 16 residues. V was clipped by 0 bases and J by 2 bases, with 14 bases between them. CDR3 protein: CASSLALGQLTYEQYF. The CDR3 nucleotides are TGTGCCAGCAGCTTAGCGCTAGGGCAACTGACCTACGAGCAGTACTTC.

The chain employs TRBV20-1 and TRBJ1-2; maybe TRBD1 (6 bases). The CDR3 is 12 amino acids. Germline CDR1 is DFQATT and CDR2 is SNEGSKA (reference sequence). The V end was cut by 6 bases, the J end by 5 bases, with 13 bases between. The CDR3: CSASDRLYGYTF. CDR3 nucleotides: TGCAGTGCCTCTGACAGGTTGTATGGCTACACCTTC.

The chain employs TRBV10-3 and TRBJ1-1; maybe TRBD1 (5 bases). The CDR3 is 13 amino acids. Germline CDR1 and CDR2: ENHRY and SYGVKD. V lost 9 bases to trimming and J lost 3 bases, with 14 bases between them. This CDR3 is CAIQGSVHTEAFF. The CDR3 bases are TGTGCCATTCAGGGAAGTGTGCACACTGAAGCTTTCTTT.

The chain recombines TRBV14 with TRBJ2-3; D not resolved. In germline, CDR1 is SGHDN, CDR2 FVKESK. The CDR3 consists of 17 residues. V lost 2 bases, J lost 1 base, and 16 bases lay in between. Here the CDR3 reads CASSQRLITRGTDTQYF. Written as DNA, the CDR3 is TGTGCCAGCAGCCAAAGACTTATCACACGGGGCACAGATACGCAGTATTTT.

The chain is built from TRBV20-1 and TRBJ1-2; D might be TRBD1 (6 bases). Looked up from germline, CDR1 is DFQATT and CDR2 is SNEGSKA (reference sequence). The CDR3 totals 11 residues. Trimming took 6 bases from V and 6 from J, leaving 11 bases between them. CDR3 in amino acids: CSATTGNGYTF. CDR3 DNA: TGCAGTGCCACGACAGGAAATGGCTACACCTTC.

The V gene is TRBV29-1, the J gene TRBJ2-3; 7 bases match TRBD2. This CDR3 comprises 14 residues. Germline V CDR1 and CDR2: SQVTM, ANQGSEA. Trimming cost V 6 bases and J 4 bases; bases outside gene matches: 10. The CDR3 reads CSVTSRAVPDTQYF. CDR3 DNA: TGCAGCGTGACTAGCAGGGCTGTCCCAGATACGCAGTATTTT.

The V gene is TRBV28, the J gene TRBJ2-1, with D unresolved. Trimming cost V 3 bases and J 0 bases, with 12 bases left between them. This CDR3 region has 16 residues. Germline CDR1 reads MDHEN; CDR2 reads SYDVKM. CDR3 loop: CASSFFESSSYNEQFF. The CDR3, as DNA: TGTGCCAGCAGTTTCTTCGAGAGTTCCTCCTACAATGAGCAGTTCTTC.

Only a few counts were recorded for this clonotype. The chain carries TRBV29-1 and TRBJ1-1; no definite D call. Germline V gene lookup returns CDR1 SQVTM and CDR2 ANQGSEA. V lost 4 bases to trimming and J lost 1 base, with 7 bases between them. This CDR3 spans 12 amino acids. The CDR3, as DNA: TGCAGCGTTGTGCGTCAGAACACTGAAGCTTTCTTT. Translating gives CSVVRQNTEAFF. Filled out from reference TRBV29-1 and TRBJ1-1, the complete variable domain reads SAVISQKPSRDICQRGTSLTIQCQVDSQVTMMFWYRQQPGQSLTLIATANQGSEATYESGFVIDKFPISRPNLTFSTLTVSNMSPEDSSIYLCSVVRQNTEAFFGQGTRLTVV.

The chain couples TRBV20-1 to TRBJ2-7, with D possibly matching TRBD1 (6 bases). CDR3 length equals 13 residues. CDR1 is DFQATT and CDR2 is SNEGSKA in the germline V gene (reference sequence). With 3 bases removed from V and 2 bases from J, the gap between germline ends came to 11 bases. CDR3 residues: CSASLAGAYEQYV. CDR3 nucleotide sequence: TGCAGTGCTAGTTTGGCAGGGGCCTACGAGCAGTACGTC.

This clonotype was detected only a few times. V usage is TRBV6-6 and J usage is TRBJ1-1; 7 bases are shared with TRBD1. Germline assignment: CDR1 MNHNY and CDR2 SVGAGI (reference sequence). Trimming cost V 2 bases and J 5 bases; bases outside gene matches: 5. This CDR3 contains 14 residues. The DNA of the CDR3 is TGTGCCAGCAGTTACAGGGGGCCCTTGACTGAAGCTTTCTTT. Translated, it gives CASSYRGPLTEAFF.

Worth noting for this clonotype: The junction departs from germline at one end; a sequencing error may be responsible. This rearrangement joins TRBV12-3 or TRBV12-4 to TRBJ2-7; no firm D call. The CDR3 length is 11 residues. The DNA of the CDR3 is TGTGCCAGCAGCCGTTTCGGCCGGATCGACTTC. This encodes CASSRFGRIDF.

To note about this clonotype: One junction end disagrees with the germline gene, perhaps due to a read error. The chain couples TRBV20-1 to TRBJ1-2, with D maybe TRBD1 (5 bases). This CDR3 has 16 amino acids. Germline V lookup: CDR1 DFQATT, CDR2 SNEGSKA (reference sequence). As DNA, the CDR3 is TGCAGTGCTAACCGACCTACAGGAACAACTAACTATGACTACACCTTC. Amino acid sequence: CSANRPTGTTNYDYTF.

As to this clonotype: A read error may be the cause here, since a much bigger clone is one base away. V usage is TRBV10-2 and J usage is TRBJ2-5; TRBD2 matches 14 bases. The J call may not be correct, given that the DNA end is closer to TRBJ2-7. Per germline, CDR1 WSHSY and CDR2 SAAADI. This CDR3 is built from 13 residues. This chain's CDR3 is CAGRTSGGYEQYF. The CDR3 nucleotides read TGCGCCGGCAGGACTAGCGGGGGGTACGAGCAGTACTTC.

Only a few counts were recorded for this clonotype. The chain joins TRBV5-6 to TRBJ2-3; D remains unclear. Germline V gene data show CDR1 as SGHDT and CDR2 as YYEEEE. V lost 4 bases and J lost 7, with 19 bases in between. This CDR3 has 15 residues. The DNA for the CDR3 is TGTGCCAGCAGCCTAGAACACGGCTTACCCTATACGCAGTATTTT. Translation gives CASSLEHGLPYTQYF.

The V gene is TRBV20-1, the J gene TRBJ2-1; 8 positions agree with TRBD2. V lost 4 bases, J lost 0 bases, and 8 bases stayed unmatched. The CDR3 is made up of 16 amino acids. The germline V gene has CDR1 DFQATT and CDR2 SNEGSKA (reference sequence). CDR3 region: CSATLSSGTSYNEQFF. The CDR3 DNA follows: TGCAGTGCTACCCTGAGTAGCGGGACCTCCTACAATGAGCAGTTCTTC.

This clonotype was observed a few times. The V call is TRBV29-1, the J call TRBJ2-3; D is undetermined. Trimming left V 5 bases short and J 5 bases short, with 20 bases between. The CDR3 runs 15 residues. CDR1 and CDR2 (germline): SQVTM, ANQGSEA. In nucleotides, the CDR3 is TGCAGCGTTCTTAGGATGGGAAGGTTCGAAGATACGCAGTATTTT. Protein sequence: CSVLRMGRFEDTQYF.

This clonotype was counted a few times. The chain employs TRBV20-1 and TRBJ2-1; 13 bases map to TRBD2. The germline V gene has CDR1 DFQATT and CDR2 SNEGSKA (reference sequence). This CDR3 spans 13 amino acids. Germline trimming cut 6 bases from V and 4 bases from J; bases unmatched to any gene: 0. CDR3 amino acids: CSATSGRYNEQFF. CDR3 in DNA: TGCAGTGCGACTAGCGGGAGGTACAATGAGCAGTTCTTC.

In this sample, this clonotype turned up once. The chain uses TRBV3-1 and TRBJ1-3; no clear D gene. Germline V gene data show CDR1 as LGHDT and CDR2 as YNNKEL (reference sequence). Trimming pared 8 bases from V and 1 base from J, leaving 9 bases between. The CDR3 contains 13 residues. The CDR3 DNA reads as TGTGCCAGCGCCGTCGGATCTGGAAACACCATATATTTT. This sequence encodes CASAVGSGNTIYF.

This clonotype was detected a few times. The V call is TRBV7-6, the J call TRBJ2-1, with TRBD2 as a possible D gene (5 bases). The CDR3 covers 15 residues. Germline V CDR1 and CDR2: SGHVS, FNYEAQ. The ends were cut back, 1 base at V and 7 bases at J, with 14 bases in the middle. The CDR3 region is CASSLGSLAKNEQFF. The CDR3 nucleotides are TGTGCCAGCAGCTTAGGATCGCTAGCCAAAAATGAGCAGTTCTTC.

There are a few counts of this clonotype. The chain has TRBV30 and TRBJ2-5; D is ambiguous. Trimming left V 4 bases short and J 5 bases short, with 14 bases between. Germline V gives CDR1 GTSNPN, CDR2 SVGIG (reference sequence). This CDR3 has 13 amino acids. The CDR3 reads CAWTETAWETQYF. In DNA form, the CDR3 reads TGTGCCTGGACCGAAACAGCCTGGGAGACCCAGTACTTC.

This clonotype has just a few counts. The chain couples TRBV29-1 to TRBJ1-5; no firm D call. The CDR3 sequence is 13 residues long. The V end lost 6 bases, the J end lost 2 bases, and 11 bases lay between the germline ends. Germline CDR1 reads SQVTM; CDR2 reads ANQGSEA. The DNA for the CDR3 is TGCAGCGTCCGCGGCATTGGCAATCAGCCCCAGCATTTT. Translated: CSVRGIGNQPQHF.

The rearrangement links TRBV19 to TRBJ1-4; D not certain. V was cut by 8 bases and J by 8 bases, with 15 bases left in between. CDR1 is LNHDA, CDR2 SQIVND, per germline (reference sequence). This CDR3 has 13 amino acids. The CDR3 nucleotides are TGTGCCAGTCTACGCGGCAGAGGCGAAAAACTGTTTTTT. This codes for CASLRGRGEKLFF.